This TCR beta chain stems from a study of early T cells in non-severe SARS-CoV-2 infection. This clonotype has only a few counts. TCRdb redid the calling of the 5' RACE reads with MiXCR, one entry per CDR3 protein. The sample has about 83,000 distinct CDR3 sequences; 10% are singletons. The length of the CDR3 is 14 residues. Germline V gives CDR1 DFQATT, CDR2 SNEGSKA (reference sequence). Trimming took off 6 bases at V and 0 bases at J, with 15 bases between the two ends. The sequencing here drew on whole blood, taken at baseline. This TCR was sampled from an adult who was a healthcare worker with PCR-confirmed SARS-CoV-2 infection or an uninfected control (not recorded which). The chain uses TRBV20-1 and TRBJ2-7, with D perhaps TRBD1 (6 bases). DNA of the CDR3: TGCAGTGCCCAACCCGGGACACCCTCCTACGAGCAGTACTTC. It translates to CSAQPGTPSYEQYF.